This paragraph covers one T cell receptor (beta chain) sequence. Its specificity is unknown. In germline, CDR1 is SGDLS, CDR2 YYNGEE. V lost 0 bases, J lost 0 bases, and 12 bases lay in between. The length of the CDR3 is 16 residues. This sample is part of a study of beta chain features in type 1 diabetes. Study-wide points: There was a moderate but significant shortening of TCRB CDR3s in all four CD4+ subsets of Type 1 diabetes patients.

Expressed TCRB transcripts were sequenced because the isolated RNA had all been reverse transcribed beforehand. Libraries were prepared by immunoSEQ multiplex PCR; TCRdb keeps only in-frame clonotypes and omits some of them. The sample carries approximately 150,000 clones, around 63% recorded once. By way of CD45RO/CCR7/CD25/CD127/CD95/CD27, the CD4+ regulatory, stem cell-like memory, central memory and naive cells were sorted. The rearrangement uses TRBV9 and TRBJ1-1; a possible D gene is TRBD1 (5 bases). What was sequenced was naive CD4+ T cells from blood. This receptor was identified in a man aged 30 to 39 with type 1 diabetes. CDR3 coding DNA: TGTGCCAGCAGCGTAGGAGGCCCAGGGATGAACACTGAAGCTTTCTTT. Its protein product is CASSVGGPGMNTEAFF.